This T cell receptor beta chain originates from a study of blood T cells in healthy people across ages. The use of a sample-barcoded 5' primer and a J-beta primer mix characterized a second PCR of about 6 to 12 cycles. TCRdb independently ran MiXCR on the 5' RACE reads; one entry per CDR3 protein. The sample has hundreds of thousands of distinct CDR3 sequences, 25% to 35% seen once. Trimming stripped 1 base from V and 6 bases from J, with 10 bases between. CDR3 length equals 14 residues. From germline, CDR1 is LGHDT and CDR2 YNNKEL (reference sequence). Every sample yielded at least 6.5 million isolated PBMCs. Total RNA extracted from each sample amounted to at least 6 micrograms. These data also featured in a second study, about T cells of mothers and their children.

This TCR was sampled from a boy aged 2 to 10 in good health. The chain uses TRBV3-1 and TRBJ2-1, with TRBD2 as a possible D gene (5 bases). The sample was blood. The CDR3 DNA follows: TGTGCCAGCAGCCAAGTGGGCAGCGGCAATGAGCAGTTCTTC. It encodes CASSQVGSGNEQFF.